Shown below are 28 T cell receptor beta chains from a single sample sequenced in a study of control samples from healthy donors and cancer patients. Some clones are missing from TCRdb's copy, which holds only in-frame ones; the method was immunoSEQ multiplex PCR. The table has roughly 100,000 clones, about 89% seen once; the top ten hold approximately 19%. The sequenced sample consisted of PBMCs. These receptors originate from a man aged 55-75 years with lung cancer.

DNA of the CDR3: TGCGCCAGCAGCATAGGGACGGCGACCCTCTCTGGAAACACCATATATTTT. Protein product: CASSIGTATLSGNTIYF. The gene calls are TRBV5-1 and TRBJ1-3, with D possibly matching TRBD1 (5 bases). The V end lost 4 bases, the J end lost 0 bases, and 17 bases lay between the germline ends. The CDR3 sequence is 17 residues long. Germline V gene sequence: CDR1 SGHRS, CDR2 YFSETQ.

This clone was counted only a few times. The chain has TRBV7-9 and TRBJ1-2, with 9 bases lining up with TRBD1. V shed 3 bases and J 6 bases; nucleotides not matched to a gene: 2. Germline V lookup: CDR1 SEHNR, CDR2 FQNEAQ (reference sequence). The CDR3 runs to 13 residues. CDR3 loop: CASSLGQGDGYTF. The DNA of the CDR3 is TGTGCCAGCAGCTTGGGACAGGGTGATGGCTACACCTTC.

The chain combines TRBV7-3 with TRBJ1-1; TRBD1 matches at 7 bases. V lost 5 bases, J lost 3 bases, and 6 bases stayed unmatched. Germline V gene sequence: CDR1 SGHTA, CDR2 FQGTGA. This CDR3 has 14 amino acids. The CDR3 sequence: CASSPSGGDTEAFF. The CDR3 DNA reads as TGTGCCAGCAGCCCCTCAGGGGGGGACACTGAAGCTTTCTTT.

This rearrangement joins TRBV5-1 to TRBJ1-1, with D unclear. This CDR3 is 16 amino acids long. Germline V lookup: CDR1 SGHRS, CDR2 YFSETQ. Between the trimmed V and J ends, which lost 4 bases and 3 bases, there was a span of 19 bases. CDR3 sequence (DNA): TGCGCCAGCAGCAGCCACCCGAGTTCGCAGGACACTGAAGCTTTCTTT. Protein sequence: CASSSHPSSQDTEAFF.

The rearrangement uses TRBV11-2 and TRBJ1-5; D may be TRBD1 (6 bases). Trimming stripped 5 bases from V and 7 bases from J, with 18 bases between. CDR3 length: 15 amino acids. Per germline, CDR1 SGHAT and CDR2 FQNNGV. CDR3 amino acids: CASSTFSGVGQPQHF. The CDR3 DNA is TGTGCCAGCAGCACCTTTTCAGGGGTGGGGCAGCCCCAGCATTTT.

This chain connects TRBV6-1 to TRBJ1-5; the D is unclear. Germline lookup yields CDR1 MNHNS and CDR2 SASEGT. Trimming removed 2 bases at V and 4 bases at J, with 12 bases between. CDR3 size: 15 residues. The CDR3 spells CASSEYPGPNQPQHF. CDR3 DNA: TGTGCCAGCAGTGAATACCCGGGTCCAAATCAGCCCCAGCATTTT.

The chain links TRBV3-1 (or the pseudogene TRBV3-2) to TRBJ1-2, with 9 bases fitting TRBD1. Per germline, CDR1 LGHDT and CDR2 YNNKEL (reference sequence). This CDR3 region has 15 residues. V shed 2 bases and J 4 bases; nucleotides not matched to a gene: 5. CDR3 sequence (DNA): TGTGCCAGCAGCCAAAGGGACAGGGTTGGCTATGGCTACACCTTC. Protein sequence: CASSQRDRVGYGYTF.

This clone was counted between two and nine times. The chain uses TRBV7-2 and TRBJ2-3; D is perhaps TRBD2 (5 bases). CDR1 SGHTA and CDR2 FQGNSA come from the germline V gene. The CDR3 has 14 residues. Deletions cut 2 bases from V and 5 bases from J, with 11 bases between. For the CDR3, the DNA is TGTGCCAGCAGCTTACCGTGGGAGAAAGATACGCAGTATTTT. Protein sequence: CASSLPWEKDTQYF.

A single count supports this clone. The chain is built from TRBV3-1 (or the pseudogene TRBV3-2) and TRBJ1-6, with TRBD1 as a possible D gene (5 bases). Germline V gene data show CDR1 as LGHDT and CDR2 as YNNKEL (reference sequence). The CDR3 extends over 15 amino acids. Trimming stripped 1 base from V and 10 bases from J, with 14 bases between. The DNA for the CDR3 is TGTGCCAGCAGCCAAGGAGGGGCCCAAGGATCACCCCTCCACTTT. Encoded protein: CASSQGGAQGSPLHF.

The rearrangement links TRBV15 to TRBJ2-2, with D perhaps matching TRBD1 or TRBD2 (5 bases each). This CDR3 is built from 18 residues. V shed 0 bases and J shed 6 bases, with 20 bases lying between them. Germline V gene data show CDR1 as LNHNV and CDR2 as YYDKDF (reference sequence). Here the CDR3 reads CATSRDLIAGAQPGELFF. In DNA, the CDR3 is TGTGCCACCAGCAGAGATTTGATTGCCGGGGCCCAACCCGGGGAGCTGTTTTTT.

The V and J genes are TRBV11-2 and TRBJ1-1, with D unresolved. V dropped 2 bases and J dropped 2 bases, with 21 bases sitting between them. This CDR3 contains 18 residues. Germline loops: CDR1 SGHAT, CDR2 FQNNGV. The chain's CDR3 is CASSLSSDTAIINTEAFF. The CDR3 region has the DNA TGTGCCAGCAGCTTATCCTCAGACACCGCGATTATCAACACTGAAGCTTTCTTT. Full variable domain (remainder filled in from reference TRBV11-2 and TRBJ1-1): EAGVAQSPRYKIIEKRQSVAFWCNPISGHATLYWYQQILGQGPKLLIQFQNNGVVDDSQLPKDRFSAERLKGVDSTLKIQPAKLEDSAVYLCASSLSSDTAIINTEAFFGQGTRLTVV.

The DNA for the CDR3 is TGTGCCACTCAGGAGGGGGCCGAGCCAGATACGCAGTATTTT. Amino acids: CATQEGAEPDTQYF. The chain links TRBV6-5 to TRBJ2-3; D perhaps matches TRBD1 (7 bases). The V gene's germline CDR1 is MNHEY and CDR2 SVGAGI. Trimming took off 10 bases at V and 4 bases at J, with 18 bases between the two ends. The CDR3 has 14 residues.

This chain connects TRBV6-5 to TRBJ2-5; D is unresolved. Trimming left V 5 bases short and J 0 bases short, with 10 bases between. Germline V lookup: CDR1 MNHEY, CDR2 SVGAGI. The CDR3 runs to 14 residues. The CDR3 is CASSRERNQETQYF. The CDR3 coding sequence is TGTGCCAGCAGTCGAGAGAGGAACCAAGAGACCCAGTACTTC.

This clone was recorded only once. The chain uses TRBV5-1 and TRBJ1-1; no clear D gene. With 0 bases removed from V and 5 bases from J, the gap between germline ends came to 11 bases. This CDR3 is 14 amino acids long. Germline CDR1 is SGHRS and CDR2 is YFSETQ. The CDR3 protein is CASSLAWIGTEAFF. The CDR3 DNA follows: TGCGCCAGCAGCTTGGCCTGGATAGGAACTGAAGCTTTCTTT.

The J gene is TRBJ2-7, the V gene TRBV10-3; 10 nucleotides match TRBD1. V was clipped by 10 bases and J by 7 bases; unmatched bases: 7. In germline, CDR1 is ENHRY, CDR2 SYGVKD. The CDR3 totals 12 residues. The CDR3 sequence: CATGTGVGEQYV. CDR3 DNA sequence: TGTGCCACCGGGACAGGGGTAGGTGAGCAGTACGTC.

The CDR3 loop is CASRSVTAESYTF. The DNA for the CDR3 is TGTGCCAGCAGAAGCGTGACAGCCGAAAGCTACACCTTC. The rearrangement uses TRBV5-6 and TRBJ1-2; maybe TRBD1 (5 bases). The CDR3 has 13 residues. CDR1 SGHDT and CDR2 YYEEEE come from the germline V gene. Trimming shortened V by 5 bases and J by 9 bases, and 17 bases separated the two germline ends.

This rearrangement joins TRBV12-5 to TRBJ2-2; D unclear. The CDR3 extends over 10 amino acids. CDR1 and CDR2 (germline): LGHNT, FRNRAP. The germline V and J ends were trimmed by 5 bases and 6 bases, with 1 base remaining between them. DNA for the CDR3: TGTGCTAGTGGTGCCGGGGAGCTGTTTTTT. Its translation is CASGAGELFF.

This clone is a singleton in its sample. The genes are TRBV9 and TRBJ2-1, with TRBD1 matching over 7 bases. The germline CDR1 and CDR2 sequences are SGDLS and YYNGEE. J lost 7 bases, V lost 0 bases, and 10 bases had no gene match. The CDR3 consists of 16 residues. The CDR3: CASSVEPGQLQNEQFF. CDR3 nucleotide sequence: TGTGCCAGCAGCGTAGAGCCGGGACAGCTACAGAATGAGCAGTTCTTC.

The chain has TRBV5-1 and TRBJ1-4; TRBD1 matches 7 bases. Germline V gene lookup returns CDR1 SGHRS and CDR2 YFSETQ. This CDR3 contains 16 residues. Trimming took 4 bases from V and 7 from J; bases not matched to a gene: 13. CDR3 amino acids: CASSPTTFAGGEKLFF. The CDR3 region has the DNA TGCGCCAGCAGCCCCACCACATTCGCAGGGGGTGAAAAACTGTTTTTT.

This clone was seen only once. The CDR3 region has the DNA TGTGCCAGCTCACCTTCGGCTAGCGGGGACAATGAGCAGTTCTTC. Translated, it gives CASSPSASGDNEQFF. This chain joins TRBV18 and TRBJ2-1; 9 positions agree with TRBD2. CDR1 and CDR2 from the germline V gene are KGHSH and LQKENI. CDR3 length: 15 amino acids. V lost 3 bases, J lost 5 bases, and 5 bases stayed unmatched.

The V and J genes are TRBV5-5 and TRBJ2-3; 8 bases match TRBD1. Germline CDR1 reads SGHKS; CDR2 reads YYEKEE (reference sequence). V lost 2 bases to trimming and J lost 4 bases; unmatched junction nucleotides: 3. The CDR3 consists of 14 residues. The chain's CDR3 is CASSLGQGPDTQYF. CDR3 coding DNA: TGTGCCAGCAGCTTAGGACAGGGCCCAGATACGCAGTATTTT.

This chain uses TRBV10-1 with TRBJ2-1, with TRBD1 matching over 7 bases. The J segment lost 4 bases and the V segment lost 7 bases, leaving 7 bases of the junction unmatched. Germline V gene sequence: CDR1 WNHNN, CDR2 SYGVQD (reference sequence). This CDR3 contains 14 residues. CDR3 sequence reads: CASIATGAYNEQFF. CDR3 in DNA: TGCGCCAGCATAGCAACAGGGGCTTACAATGAGCAGTTCTTC.

The chain recombines TRBV5-6 with TRBJ1-3; D is ambiguous. The CDR3 is 15 residues long. The germline V gene encodes CDR1 SGHDT and CDR2 YYEEEE. V was cut by 0 bases and J by 2 bases, with 9 bases left in between. The CDR3 protein is CASSLGSTAGNTIYF. DNA of the CDR3: TGTGCCAGCAGCTTGGGGTCTACCGCTGGAAACACCATATATTTT.

This clone has a single count. This chain connects TRBV7-9 to TRBJ1-1; D unclear. This CDR3 comprises 14 residues. Per the germline V gene, CDR1 is SEHNR and CDR2 is FQNEAQ (reference sequence). The V and J ends lost 0 bases and 1 base respectively, with 6 bases between them. CDR3 DNA sequence: TGTGCCAGCAGCTTAGCGATAAAGAACACTGAAGCTTTCTTT. Translating it yields CASSLAIKNTEAFF.

This clone occurred many times. The chain joins TRBV4-2 to TRBJ2-3; 13 nucleotides agree with TRBD2. J lost 0 bases, V lost 0 bases, and 6 bases had no gene match. The CDR3 covers 19 residues. Germline-derived CDR1 and CDR2 are LGHNA and YNFKEQ. The CDR3 reads CASSQDRTSGGSSTDTQYF. The CDR3 DNA follows: TGTGCCAGCAGCCAAGATCGGACTAGCGGGGGATCTAGCACAGATACGCAGTATTTT.

The rearrangement joins TRBV7-6 to TRBJ2-4, with D perhaps matching TRBD2 (5 bases). CDR1 and CDR2 from the germline V gene are SGHVS and FNYEAQ. The CDR3 has 12 residues. The V gene lost 5 bases and the J gene lost 9 bases, with 11 bases spanning the gap. CDR3 sequence reads: CASSPSGGIQYF. The CDR3 bases are TGTGCCAGCAGCCCAAGCGGCGGCATTCAGTACTTC.

The rearrangement links TRBV12-3 or TRBV12-4 to TRBJ2-2; D uncertain. The CDR3 runs 11 residues. V was clipped by 1 base and J by 8 bases, with 2 bases between them. DNA for the CDR3: TGTGCCAGCAGTTTAGAAGGGGAGCTGTTTTTT. Its protein is CASSLEGELFF.

This chain links TRBV7-2 with TRBJ1-4; TRBD1 matches at 7 bases. Germline CDR1 is SGHTA and CDR2 is FQGNSA. The CDR3 has 14 amino acids. Trimming took 5 bases from V and 5 from J; bases not matched to a gene: 5. CDR3 coding DNA: TGTGCCAGCAGCGGGGTGGGACAGAATGAAAAACTGTTTTTT. Translating it yields CASSGVGQNEKLFF.